The following is a T cell receptor (beta chain) sequence with its context. Germline CDR1 KGHSH, CDR2 LQKENI. The CDR3 sequence is 15 residues long. Between the trimmed V and J ends, which lost 5 bases and 5 bases, there was a span of 15 bases. This record belongs to a study of blood T cell repertoires in COVID-19. Produced via immunoSEQ multiplex PCR; TCRdb's table is partial and in-frame only. This sample carries some 120,000 clones, less than 75% of them seen once, and the ten largest clones take about 0.84%. The TCR was taken from a human donor with acute or convalescent COVID-19. The donor label of this sample is uncertain. Sequences were obtained from peripheral blood. This rearrangement joins TRBV18 to TRBJ1-4, with D uncertain. CDR3 bases: TGTGCCAGCTCATCTTCTCTACGGGAAAATGAAAAACTGTTTTTT. It encodes CASSSSLRENEKLFF.